The 30 T cell receptor beta chains presented below share a single source sample, sequenced in a study of blood T cell repertoires in COVID-19. Data came from immunoSEQ multiplex PCR; TCRdb stores just in-frame clones and leaves some out. The table has roughly 150,000 clones, 65% to 85% seen once. Sample: peripheral blood. These receptors were obtained from a human donor in a cohort sampled during active COVID-19.

The chain has TRBV14 and TRBJ2-1, with a tentative D call TRBD2 (6 bases). Germline V gene data show CDR1 as SGHDN and CDR2 as FVKESK. This CDR3 contains 15 residues. Trimming took 1 base from V and 8 from J, leaving 15 bases between them. CDR3 nucleotides: TGTGCCAGCAGCCAAGTCGCGGGGTATGGTTATGAGCAGTTCTTC. Encoded protein: CASSQVAGYGYEQFF. The entire variable domain, with the rest obtained from reference TRBV14 and TRBJ2-1, is as follows: EAGVTQFPSHSVIEKGQTVTLRCDPISGHDNLYWYRRVMGKEIKFLLHFVKESKQDESGMPNNRFLAERTGGTYSTLKVQPAELEDSGVYFCASSQVAGYGYEQFFGPGTRLTVL.

This chain joins TRBV12-5 and TRBJ1-2, with 10 nucleotides matching TRBD1. Germline CDR1 LGHNT, CDR2 FRNRAP. CDR3 length: 17 amino acids. The V gene end was trimmed by 5 bases and the J gene end by 8 bases; junction bases not matched to a gene: 17. The CDR3: CASGNFLPGQGKGGYTF. Here the CDR3 DNA reads TGTGCTAGTGGTAACTTCCTCCCGGGACAGGGGAAAGGGGGCTACACCTTC.

The CDR3 sequence: CASSLRSGGEETQYF. CDR3 nucleotide sequence: TGCGCCAGCAGCTTGAGAAGCGGGGGGGAAGAGACCCAGTACTTC. The V and J genes are TRBV5-1 and TRBJ2-5; 10 nucleotides agree with TRBD2. The CDR3 is 15 residues long. With V trimmed by 1 base and J by 3 bases, 3 bases remained unmatched. Germline V gene sequence: CDR1 SGHRS, CDR2 YFSETQ. The full variable domain, rest sourced from reference TRBV5-1 and TRBJ2-5, is KAGVTQTPRYLIKTRGQQVTLSCSPISGHRSVSWYQQTPGQGLQFLFEYFSETQRNKGNFPGRFSGRQFSNSRSEMNVSTLELGDSALYLCASSLRSGGEETQYFGPGTRLLVL.

The CDR3 sequence is CAINPGIDHNSPLHF. CDR3 nucleotides: TGTGCCATCAATCCAGGGATCGATCACAATTCACCCCTCCACTTT. V gene TRBV10-3 combines with J gene TRBJ1-6, with D tentatively TRBD1 (5 bases). CDR3 length: 15 residues. The V end lost 7 bases, the J end lost 7 bases, and 17 bases lay between the germline ends. From germline, CDR1 is ENHRY and CDR2 SYGVKD.

The chain employs TRBV11-2 and TRBJ2-7; maybe TRBD1 (5 bases). Trimming left V 0 bases short and J 3 bases short, with 9 bases between. From germline, CDR1 is SGHAT and CDR2 FQNNGV. This CDR3 is 14 amino acids long. The CDR3: CASSLDQGVYEQYF. For the CDR3, the DNA is TGTGCCAGCAGCTTAGATCAGGGTGTCTACGAGCAGTACTTC.

The chain links TRBV10-3 to TRBJ2-3; weak D call: TRBD2 (7 bases). The CDR3 covers 16 residues. Germline V CDR1 and CDR2: ENHRY, SYGVKD. Deletions cut 0 bases from V and 5 bases from J, with 15 bases between. CDR3: CAISESVGGHGDTQYF. As DNA, the CDR3 is TGTGCCATCAGTGAGTCGGTGGGGGGGCACGGAGATACGCAGTATTTT.

This chain connects TRBV3-1 (or the pseudogene TRBV3-2) to TRBJ2-4; D ambiguous. With 1 base removed from V and 9 bases from J, the gap between germline ends came to 7 bases. Germline loops: CDR1 LGHDT, CDR2 YNNKEL (reference sequence). The CDR3 consists of 12 residues. The CDR3 DNA sequence: TGTGCCAGCAGCCAAGCACGAGGCATTCAGTACTTC. As protein: CASSQARGIQYF.

This clone has just a few counts. A read error may produce the germline difference seen at one junction end. The genes are TRBV7-7 and TRBJ2-2; TRBD2 aligns across 8 bases. This CDR3 contains 14 residues. The germline V gene has CDR1 SSHAT and CDR2 FNYEAQ (reference sequence). The CDR3 DNA reads TGTGCTAGCAGCTTAGCGGGGAGGACCGGGGAGCTGTTTTTT. Residues: CASSLAGRTGELFF.

This clone was counted only a few times. The gene calls are TRBV29-1 and TRBJ2-5, with TRBD1 identical over 12 bases. The CDR3 extends over 14 amino acids. Germline CDR1 and CDR2: SQVTM and ANQGSEA. V lost 7 bases, J lost 5 bases, and 8 bases stayed unmatched. In nucleotides, the CDR3 is TGCAGCGCCGGAGGGACAGGGGGCTGGGAGACCCAGTACTTC. Translated, it gives CSAGGTGGWETQYF.

This clone was picked up a small number of times. This rearrangement joins TRBV5-6 to TRBJ1-6; D ambiguous. This CDR3 has 17 residues. The germline V and J ends were trimmed by 4 bases and 2 bases, with 16 bases remaining between them. Germline CDR1 and CDR2: SGHDT and YYEEEE. The CDR3 reads CASSLRASGPYNSPLHF. CDR3 nucleotides: TGTGCCAGCAGCCTGCGGGCTTCAGGACCCTATAATTCACCCCTCCACTTT.

The CDR3 sequence: CASSPQEGYTGELFF. The CDR3 DNA sequence: TGTGCCAGCAGCCCTCAGGAGGGGTACACCGGGGAGCTGTTTTTT. The chain links TRBV13 to TRBJ2-2; tentatively, D is TRBD2 (6 bases). The CDR3 has 15 residues. The germline V and J ends were trimmed by 5 bases and 3 bases, with 13 bases remaining between them. From germline, CDR1 is PRHDT and CDR2 FYEKMQ (reference sequence). Together with reference TRBV13 and TRBJ2-2, the CDR3 gives the full variable domain: AAGVIQSPRHLIKEKRETATLKCYPIPRHDTVYWYQQGPGQDPQFLISFYEKMQSDKGSIPDRFSAQQFSDYHSELNMSSLELGDSALYFCASSPQEGYTGELFFGEGSRLTVL.

This chain joins TRBV6-1 and TRBJ2-3; 8 bases align to TRBD2. In germline, CDR1 is MNHNS, CDR2 SASEGT. The V segment lost 3 bases and the J segment 3 bases; nucleotides outside the gene matches: 5. The CDR3 is 15 amino acids. CDR3 amino acids: CASSDTGGRTDTQYF. CDR3 nucleotides: TGTGCCAGCAGTGATACGGGGGGGCGGACAGATACGCAGTATTTT.

V usage is TRBV7-9 and J usage is TRBJ2-5, with D possibly TRBD1 on 6 matching bases. This CDR3 is built from 18 residues. Between the trimmed V and J ends, which lost 4 bases and 0 bases, there was a span of 21 bases. Germline loops: CDR1 SEHNR, CDR2 FQNEAQ (reference sequence). CDR3 nucleotides: TGTGCCAGCAGCTCAACGTTCCCCGGACAGTCGTACCAAGAGACCCAGTACTTC. This codes for CASSSTFPGQSYQETQYF. The full variable domain, in which reference TRBV7-9 and TRBJ2-5 provide the parts outside the CDR3, is DTGVSQNPRHKITKRGQNVTFRCDPISEHNRLYWYRQTLGQGPEFLTYFQNEAQLEKSRLLSDRFSAERPKGSFSTLEIQRTEQGDSAMYLCASSSTFPGQSYQETQYFGPGTRLLVL.

The chain combines TRBV4-1 with TRBJ2-3; 9 nucleotides line up with TRBD2. Germline CDR1 MGHRA, CDR2 YSYEKL. V shed 4 bases, J shed 4 bases, and the junction held 6 bases outside the gene matches. The CDR3 runs to 15 residues. The CDR3 here is CASSPPGLAADTQYF. The CDR3 region has the DNA TGCGCCAGCAGCCCCCCGGGACTAGCAGCAGATACGCAGTATTTT.

CDR3 DNA sequence: TGTGCCAGCAGCCAAGTTGTAGCGATCTCCTACAATGAGCAGTTCTTC. Translating gives CASSQVVAISYNEQFF. The chain combines TRBV14 with TRBJ2-1, with D possibly matching TRBD2 (5 bases). CDR3 length: 16 amino acids. Deletions cut 1 base from V and 0 bases from J, with 10 bases between. Germline CDR1 and CDR2: SGHDN and FVKESK.

Only one count was recorded for this clone. V is TRBV6-5 and J is TRBJ1-1; D is unresolved. With 8 bases removed from V and 5 bases from J, the gap between germline ends came to 6 bases. Germline loops: CDR1 MNHEY, CDR2 SVGAGI. This CDR3 has 10 residues. The CDR3 nucleotides read TGTGCCAGCGCGCGAACTGAAGCTTTCTTT. Translating gives CASARTEAFF.

This clone was recorded only once. The rearrangement joins TRBV5-4 to TRBJ1-1, with 7 bases lining up with TRBD1. The V gene end was trimmed by 7 bases and the J gene end by 1 base; junction bases not matched to a gene: 10. The CDR3 is 15 amino acids. Germline CDR1 reads SGHNT; CDR2 reads YYREEE (reference sequence). The CDR3 sequence is CASGQTGPPNTEAFF. CDR3 in DNA: TGTGCCAGCGGACAGACAGGGCCCCCGAACACTGAAGCTTTCTTT.

In its sample, this clone was seen a few times. CDR3 in DNA: TGTGCCAGCAGGGAACCAGGGGGCACCGGGGAGCTGTTTTTT. It is translated as CASREPGGTGELFF. V and J are TRBV7-9 and TRBJ2-2, with 7 bases aligning to TRBD1. Losses at the gene ends were 6 bases for V and 4 bases for J; bases not matched to a gene: 5. CDR1 SEHNR and CDR2 FQNEAQ come from the germline V gene (reference sequence). The CDR3 runs to 14 residues.

This clone was seen just once. CDR3 amino acids: CSVEYRSKETQYF. The CDR3 DNA is TGCAGCGTTGAGTACAGGTCAAAAGAGACCCAGTACTTC. This chain links TRBV29-1 with TRBJ2-5; D perhaps matches TRBD1 (5 bases). CDR3 length: 13 residues. Germline assignment: CDR1 SQVTM and CDR2 ANQGSEA. The V end was cut by 3 bases, the J end by 3 bases, with 11 bases between.

V gene TRBV5-1 combines with J gene TRBJ2-2, with a tentative D call TRBD2 (7 bases). The CDR3 is 13 residues long. The germline V and J ends were trimmed by 4 bases and 8 bases, with 12 bases remaining between them. CDR1 SGHRS and CDR2 YFSETQ come from the germline V gene. The CDR3 sequence is CASSRGGSGELFF. CDR3 nucleotides: TGCGCCAGCAGCCGCGGGGGCTCGGGGGAGCTGTTTTTT. Drawing the rest from reference TRBV5-1 and TRBJ2-2, the complete variable domain is KAGVTQTPRYLIKTRGQQVTLSCSPISGHRSVSWYQQTPGQGLQFLFEYFSETQRNKGNFPGRFSGRQFSNSRSEMNVSTLELGDSALYLCASSRGGSGELFFGEGSRLTVL.

This chain links TRBV7-2 with TRBJ2-1, with D hard to call. This CDR3 is 16 amino acids long. Germline CDR1 reads SGHTA; CDR2 reads FQGNSA. The V gene lost 0 bases and the J gene lost 2 bases, with 11 bases spanning the gap. DNA for the CDR3: TGTGCCAGCAGCTTAGCAGGCGGCAGAACCTACAATGAGCAGTTCTTC. As protein: CASSLAGGRTYNEQFF.

This clone appeared a single time. The chain employs TRBV6-5 and TRBJ1-2, with D unclear. V shed 4 bases and J shed 8 bases, with 8 bases lying between them. Germline V gives CDR1 MNHEY, CDR2 SVGAGI. CDR3 length: 11 residues. CDR3 in DNA: TGTGCCAGCAGTTCCGGGGTCGGCTACACCTTC. Translation: CASSSGVGYTF.

The chain carries TRBV15 and TRBJ2-7; D is possibly TRBD1 (5 bases). The CDR3 is 18 residues long. The V end was cut by 0 bases, the J end by 1 base, with 19 bases between. Per germline, CDR1 LNHNV and CDR2 YYDKDF (reference sequence). The CDR3 DNA follows: TGTGCCACCAGCAGAGATAGGATTGACCAGGGTGGTTCCTACGAGCAGTACTTC. This gives the protein CATSRDRIDQGGSYEQYF.

This clone was detected once. The chain couples TRBV5-1 to TRBJ2-7; 8 nucleotides agree with TRBD1. V was pared by 3 bases and J by 3 bases, with 2 bases of the junction left unmatched. CDR1 is SGHRS and CDR2 is YFSETQ in the germline V gene. The CDR3 runs 13 residues. CDR3 loop: CASSSDRGYEQYF. CDR3 coding DNA: TGCGCCAGCAGCTCAGACAGGGGCTACGAGCAGTACTTC.

The chain links TRBV6-6 to TRBJ2-7; weak D call: TRBD2 (5 bases). The germline gives CDR1 MNHNY, CDR2 SVGAGI (reference sequence). The V gene lost 6 bases and the J gene lost 5 bases, with 8 bases spanning the gap. CDR3 length: 11 residues. CDR3 residues: CASSRRNEQYF. Here the CDR3 DNA reads TGTGCCAGCAGCCGGAGGAACGAGCAGTACTTC.

V and J are TRBV29-1 and TRBJ2-7; 10 nucleotides line up with TRBD1. With 6 bases clipped from V and 3 bases from J, the junction kept 5 bases outside the gene matches. The CDR3 spans 13 residues. The V gene's germline CDR1 is SQVTM and CDR2 ANQGSEA. CDR3 in amino acids: CSVTRTGGYEQYF. The DNA for the CDR3 is TGCAGCGTCACCCGGACAGGGGGCTACGAGCAGTACTTC.

V is TRBV5-6 and J is TRBJ2-1, with 8 bases fitting TRBD2. This CDR3 contains 14 residues. With V trimmed by 5 bases and J by 0 bases, 1 base remained unmatched. Germline V CDR1 and CDR2: SGHDT, YYEEEE. For the CDR3, the DNA is TGTGCCAGCAGGCGGGGGGTCTCCTACAATGAGCAGTTCTTC. Protein: CASRRGVSYNEQFF.

This CDR3 reads CASSHTTGGHQPQHF. The CDR3 DNA follows: TGTGCCAGCAGCCACACGACAGGGGGCCATCAGCCCCAGCATTTT. This rearrangement joins TRBV5-6 to TRBJ1-5; TRBD1 matches at 10 bases. This CDR3 spans 15 amino acids. Germline values: CDR1 SGHDT, CDR2 YYEEEE. J was trimmed by 5 bases and V by 4 bases; bases with no gene match: 6.

The chain uses TRBV7-3 and TRBJ2-7; TRBD1 aligns across 9 bases. After removal of 0 bases from V and 0 bases from J, the junction contained 3 bases not matched to a gene. CDR1 and CDR2 from the germline V gene are SGHTA and FQGTGA. This CDR3 is built from 16 residues. DNA of the CDR3: TGTGCCAGCAGCTTAACGTGGGACAGGGACTCCTACGAGCAGTACTTC. Amino acids: CASSLTWDRDSYEQYF.

This chain connects TRBV5-1 to TRBJ1-1, with a tentative D call TRBD1 (5 bases). This CDR3 is 15 amino acids long. Trimming took 0 bases from V and 4 from J, leaving 13 bases between them. The germline V gene encodes CDR1 SGHRS and CDR2 YFSETQ. The CDR3 region has the DNA TGCGCCAGCAGCTTGGCCTCAGGGTCCGGCACTGAAGCTTTCTTT. This codes for CASSLASGSGTEAFF. The whole variable domain, filled in from reference TRBV5-1 and TRBJ1-1, reads KAGVTQTPRYLIKTRGQQVTLSCSPISGHRSVSWYQQTPGQGLQFLFEYFSETQRNKGNFPGRFSGRQFSNSRSEMNVSTLELGDSALYLCASSLASGSGTEAFFGQGTRLTVV.